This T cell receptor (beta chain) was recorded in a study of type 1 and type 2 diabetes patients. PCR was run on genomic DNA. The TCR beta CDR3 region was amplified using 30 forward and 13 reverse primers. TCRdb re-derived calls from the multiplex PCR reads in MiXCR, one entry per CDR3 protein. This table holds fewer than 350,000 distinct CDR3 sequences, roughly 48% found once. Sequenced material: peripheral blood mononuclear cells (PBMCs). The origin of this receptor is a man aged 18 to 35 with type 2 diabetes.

The CDR3 sequence: CASSAGELFF. The CDR3 nucleotides are TGTGCCAGCAGTGCCGGGGAGCTGTTTTTT. The chain uses TRBV25-1 and TRBJ2-2; D not resolved. Looked up from germline, CDR1 is MGHDK and CDR2 is SYGVNS. Trimming pared 4 bases from V and 6 bases from J, leaving 0 bases between. The CDR3 runs 10 residues.